Each of the 10 T cell receptor beta chains below was sequenced from the same sample in a study of T cell changes during pregnancy in multiple sclerosis. The method was immunoSEQ multiplex PCR; TCRdb's version includes in-frame clones alone and lacks a portion of them. The sample has some 94,000 clones; around 90% are singletons. The sequenced sample was peripheral blood, obtained in the first trimester of pregnancy. The receptor set was obtained from a female donor with multiple sclerosis, enrolled in a pregnancy study.

The chain links TRBV4-1 to TRBJ2-3; 10 bases fit TRBD2. The CDR3 has 16 residues. Trimming took 0 bases from V and 5 from J; bases not matched to a gene: 5. Per the germline V gene, CDR1 is MGHRA and CDR2 is YSYEKL. The CDR3 reads CASSQDLAGEGDTQYF. For the CDR3, the DNA is TGCGCCAGCAGCCAAGATCTAGCGGGAGAGGGAGATACGCAGTATTTT.

This chain uses TRBV11-3 with TRBJ1-1; possible D gene TRBD1, 5 bases. V gave up 0 bases and J gave up 4 bases, with 6 bases separating them. Germline V gene data show CDR1 as SGHNT and CDR2 as YENEEA. The CDR3 sequence is 13 residues long. CDR3 DNA sequence: TGTGCCAGCAGCTTAGAGGGGGGCACTGAAGCTTTCTTT. This gives the protein CASSLEGGTEAFF.

The rearrangement uses TRBV6-6 and TRBJ1-3; possible D gene TRBD1, 5 bases. V was shortened by 2 bases and J by 3 bases, with 14 bases between the two germline ends. Germline values: CDR1 MNHNY, CDR2 SVGAGI (reference sequence). CDR3 length: 16 residues. CDR3: CASSYGPQGIGNTIYF. The CDR3 DNA reads TGTGCCAGCAGTTACGGGCCCCAGGGAATTGGAAACACCATATATTTT.

DNA for the CDR3: TGTGCCAGCAGTTCCCCGGCCGGGACTCGAACCGGGGAGCTGTTTTTT. Amino acid sequence: CASSSPAGTRTGELFF. The gene calls are TRBV27 and TRBJ2-2, with D perhaps matching TRBD2 (6 bases). The germline V and J ends were trimmed by 4 bases and 5 bases, with 17 bases remaining between them. The germline gives CDR1 MNHEY, CDR2 SMNVEV (reference sequence). The CDR3 runs to 16 residues.

The chain combines TRBV30 with TRBJ2-7; maybe TRBD2 (5 bases). The germline V gene has CDR1 GTSNPN and CDR2 SVGIG (reference sequence). The CDR3 spans 13 residues. The V end was cut by 0 bases, the J end by 3 bases, with 9 bases between. CDR3 sequence: CAWSVEGVYEQYF. DNA for the CDR3: TGTGCCTGGAGTGTCGAGGGAGTCTACGAGCAGTACTTC.

The chain employs TRBV27 and TRBJ1-2; TRBD1 might be the D (5 bases). V was trimmed by 0 bases and J by 4 bases, leaving 12 bases between them. The CDR3 spans 15 residues. Per germline, CDR1 MNHEY and CDR2 SMNVEV (reference sequence). The CDR3 loop reads CASSLSRQGLYGYTF. CDR3 nucleotides: TGTGCCAGCAGTTTATCGCGGCAGGGACTCTATGGCTACACCTTC.

The chain employs TRBV6-6 and TRBJ2-7, with 9 nucleotides matching TRBD1. Trimming took 8 bases from V and 1 from J; bases not matched to a gene: 6. The CDR3 contains 14 residues. In germline, CDR1 is MNHNY, CDR2 SVGAGI (reference sequence). The DNA of the CDR3 is TGTGCCAGCCTTGGGACAGGGTCTTCCTACGAGCAGTACTTC. Its protein is CASLGTGSSYEQYF.

The CDR3 region is CASSRVGSTSTDTQYF. The CDR3 DNA reads as TGTGCCAGCAGTCGAGTCGGGTCAACTAGCACAGATACGCAGTATTTT. The chain uses TRBV25-1 and TRBJ2-3; D is ambiguous. Trimming took 5 bases from V and 0 from J, leaving 15 bases between them. Looked up from germline, CDR1 is MGHDK and CDR2 is SYGVNS. The CDR3 is made up of 16 amino acids.

The chain carries TRBV11-2 and TRBJ1-2; D ambiguous. The CDR3 sequence is 16 residues long. V was clipped by 5 bases and J by 5 bases, with 21 bases between them. The germline V gene encodes CDR1 SGHAT and CDR2 FQNNGV. CDR3 DNA: TGTGCCAGCAGCCCCCTCCGCGGGCAGAAAATATATGGCTACACCTTC. Encoded protein: CASSPLRGQKIYGYTF.

In the case of this clone: This sample also contains other DNA sequences that code for the same CDR3. The chain recombines TRBV5-1 with TRBJ2-7, with D perhaps matching TRBD2 (5 bases). The CDR3 has 13 amino acids. V was pared by 0 bases and J by 3 bases, with 7 bases between. Germline CDR1 is SGHRS and CDR2 is YFSETQ. The CDR3 is CASSLGRDYEQYF. The CDR3 bases are TGCGCCAGCAGCTTGGGACGGGACTACGAGCAGTACTTC.